Reported below is one TCR beta chain. Measured with immunoSEQ multiplex PCR; TCRdb has only the in-frame clones, and not every one. The sample holds tens of thousands of clones, around 86% seen once. The sample belongs to a study of blood T cell repertoires in COVID-19. Study information: T cells, B-cell-depleted T cells, or PBMCs supplied cDNA or gDNA.

Specimen: peripheral blood. This sequence was found in a man aged 50-60 years with active or convalescent COVID-19.

Written as DNA, the CDR3 is TGTGCCAGCTCACCCAGTCCGTTTGGGAGTGAAAAACTGTTTTTT. This translates into CASSPSPFGSEKLFF. This sequence joins TRBV18 and TRBJ1-4; no reliable D call. This CDR3 is 15 amino acids long. Per the germline V gene, CDR1 is KGHSH and CDR2 is LQKENI. V dropped 3 bases and J dropped 7 bases, with 15 bases sitting between them.